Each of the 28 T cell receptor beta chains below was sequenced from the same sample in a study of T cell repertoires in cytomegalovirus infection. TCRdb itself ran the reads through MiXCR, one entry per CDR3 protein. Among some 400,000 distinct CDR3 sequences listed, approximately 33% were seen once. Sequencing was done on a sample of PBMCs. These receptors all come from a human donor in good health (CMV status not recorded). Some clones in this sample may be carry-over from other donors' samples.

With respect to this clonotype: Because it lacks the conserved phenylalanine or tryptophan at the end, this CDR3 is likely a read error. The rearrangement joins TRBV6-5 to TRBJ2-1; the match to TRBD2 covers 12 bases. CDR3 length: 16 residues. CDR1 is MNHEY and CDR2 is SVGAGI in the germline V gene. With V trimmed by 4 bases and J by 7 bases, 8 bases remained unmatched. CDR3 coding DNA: TGTGCCAGCAGTTCCCCCGGGACTAGCGGGCGGAATGAGCAGTTCCTC. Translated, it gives CASSSPGTSGRNEQFL.

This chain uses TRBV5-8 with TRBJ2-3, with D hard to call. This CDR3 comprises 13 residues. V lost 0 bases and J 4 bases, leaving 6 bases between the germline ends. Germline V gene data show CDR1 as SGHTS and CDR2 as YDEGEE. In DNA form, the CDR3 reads TGTGCCAGCAGCTTGGGTAGGCCAGATACGCAGTATTTT. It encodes CASSLGRPDTQYF. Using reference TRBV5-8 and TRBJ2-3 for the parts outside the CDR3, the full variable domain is EAGVTQSPTHLIKTRGQQATLRCSPISGHTSVYWYQQALGLGLQFLLWYDEGEERNRGNFPPRFSGRQFPNYSSELNVNALELEDSALYLCASSLGRPDTQYFGPGTRLTVL.

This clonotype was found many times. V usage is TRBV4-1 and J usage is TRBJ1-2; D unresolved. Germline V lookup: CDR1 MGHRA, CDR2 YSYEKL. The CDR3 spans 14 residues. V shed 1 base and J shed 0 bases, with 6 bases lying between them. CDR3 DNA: TGCGCCAGCAGCCAAGGGGGAGCTAACTATGGCTACACCTTC. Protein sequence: CASSQGGANYGYTF.

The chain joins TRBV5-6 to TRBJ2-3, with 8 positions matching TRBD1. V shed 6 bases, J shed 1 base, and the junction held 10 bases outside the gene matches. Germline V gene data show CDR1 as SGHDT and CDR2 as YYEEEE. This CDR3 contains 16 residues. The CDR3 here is CASKKLGQGGTDTQYF. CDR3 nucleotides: TGTGCCAGCAAAAAACTAGGACAGGGCGGCACAGATACGCAGTATTTT.

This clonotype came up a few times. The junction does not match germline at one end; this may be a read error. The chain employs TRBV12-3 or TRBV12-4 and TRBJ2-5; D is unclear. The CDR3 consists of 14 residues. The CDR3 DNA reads TGTGCCAGCCGTTTCCGGCTGGGTAAAGAGACCCAGTACTTC. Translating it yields CASRFRLGKETQYF.

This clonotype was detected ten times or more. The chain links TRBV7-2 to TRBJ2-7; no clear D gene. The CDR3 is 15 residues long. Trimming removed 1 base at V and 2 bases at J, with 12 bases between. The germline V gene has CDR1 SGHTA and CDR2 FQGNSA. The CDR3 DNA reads TGTGCCAGCAGCTTAGGAAATTCAAGGGCCTACGAGCAGTACTTC. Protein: CASSLGNSRAYEQYF.

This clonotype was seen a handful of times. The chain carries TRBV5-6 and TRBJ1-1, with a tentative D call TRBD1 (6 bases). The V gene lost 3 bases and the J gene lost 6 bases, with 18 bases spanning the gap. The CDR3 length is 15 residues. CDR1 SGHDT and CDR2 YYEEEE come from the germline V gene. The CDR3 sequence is CASSSRGGRSAEAFF. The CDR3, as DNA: TGTGCCAGCAGCTCCCGTGGGGGGCGGTCGGCTGAAGCTTTCTTT.

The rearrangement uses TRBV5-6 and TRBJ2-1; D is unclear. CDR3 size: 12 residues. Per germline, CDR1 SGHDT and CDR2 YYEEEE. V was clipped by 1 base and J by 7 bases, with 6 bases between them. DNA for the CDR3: TGTGCCAGCAGCTTGCCGGAGAATGAGCAGTTCTTC. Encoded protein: CASSLPENEQFF.

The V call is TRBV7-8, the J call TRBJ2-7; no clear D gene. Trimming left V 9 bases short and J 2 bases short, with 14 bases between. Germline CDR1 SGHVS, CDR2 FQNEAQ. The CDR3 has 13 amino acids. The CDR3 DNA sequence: TGTGCCAGTAGACCCGACGGAGCCTACGAGCAGTACTTC. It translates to CASRPDGAYEQYF.

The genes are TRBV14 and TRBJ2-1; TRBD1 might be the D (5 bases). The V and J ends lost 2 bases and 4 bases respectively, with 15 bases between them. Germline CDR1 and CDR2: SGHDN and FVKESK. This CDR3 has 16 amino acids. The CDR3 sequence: CASSQRQGSLYNEQFF. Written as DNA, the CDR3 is TGTGCCAGCAGCCAACGGCAGGGTTCCCTTTACAATGAGCAGTTCTTC.

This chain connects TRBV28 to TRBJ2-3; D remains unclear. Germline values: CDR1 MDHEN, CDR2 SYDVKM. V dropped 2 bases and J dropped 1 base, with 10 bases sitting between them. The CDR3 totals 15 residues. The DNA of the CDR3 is TGTGCCAGCAGTTTAGGGCCCCCGGGCACAGATACGCAGTATTTT. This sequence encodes CASSLGPPGTDTQYF. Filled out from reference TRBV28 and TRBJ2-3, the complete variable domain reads DVKVTQSSRYLVKRTGEKVFLECVQDMDHENMFWYRQDPGLGLRLIYFSYDVKMKEKGDIPEGYSVSREKKERFSLILESASTNQTSMYLCASSLGPPGTDTQYFGPGTRLTVL.

The CDR3 region is CSARAPPPNEKLFF. The CDR3 DNA sequence: TGCAGTGCTAGAGCACCCCCTCCTAATGAAAAACTGTTTTTT. The genes are TRBV20-1 and TRBJ1-4; D ambiguous. The CDR3 is 14 amino acids. V lost 1 base and J 3 bases, leaving 9 bases between the germline ends. Germline CDR1 is DFQATT and CDR2 is SNEGSKA (reference sequence).

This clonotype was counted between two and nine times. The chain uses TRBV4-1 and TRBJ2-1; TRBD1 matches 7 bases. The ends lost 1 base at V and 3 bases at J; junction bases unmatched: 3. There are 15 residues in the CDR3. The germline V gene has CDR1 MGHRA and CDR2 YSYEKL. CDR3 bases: TGCGCCAGCAGCCAAGCCGGGACAGTCTACAATGAGCAGTTCTTC. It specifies CASSQAGTVYNEQFF.

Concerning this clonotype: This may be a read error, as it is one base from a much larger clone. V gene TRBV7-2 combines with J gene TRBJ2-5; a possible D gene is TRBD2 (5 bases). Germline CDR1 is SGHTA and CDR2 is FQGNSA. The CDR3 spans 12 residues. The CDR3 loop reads CASSSLGETHYF. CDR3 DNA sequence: TGTGCCAGCAGCTCCTTGGGAGAGACCCATTACTTC.

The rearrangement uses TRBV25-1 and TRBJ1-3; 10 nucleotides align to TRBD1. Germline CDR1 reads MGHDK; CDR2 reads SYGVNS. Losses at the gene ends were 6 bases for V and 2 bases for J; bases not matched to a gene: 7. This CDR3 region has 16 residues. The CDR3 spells CASRADRGLTGNTIYF. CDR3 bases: TGTGCCAGCAGAGCAGACAGGGGGCTGACTGGAAACACCATATATTTT.

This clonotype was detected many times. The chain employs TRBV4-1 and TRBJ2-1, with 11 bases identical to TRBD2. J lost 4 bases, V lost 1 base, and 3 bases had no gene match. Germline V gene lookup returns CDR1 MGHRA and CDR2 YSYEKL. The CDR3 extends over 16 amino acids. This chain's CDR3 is CASSQAGLAVYNEQFF. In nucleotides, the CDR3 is TGCGCCAGCAGCCAAGCGGGACTAGCGGTTTACAATGAGCAGTTCTTC.

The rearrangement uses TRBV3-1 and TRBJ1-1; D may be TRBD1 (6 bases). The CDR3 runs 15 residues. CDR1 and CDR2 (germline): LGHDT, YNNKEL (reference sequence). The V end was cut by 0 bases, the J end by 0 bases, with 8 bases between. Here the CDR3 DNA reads TGTGCCAGCAGCCAAGAGGGGACAATGAACACTGAAGCTTTCTTT. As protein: CASSQEGTMNTEAFF.

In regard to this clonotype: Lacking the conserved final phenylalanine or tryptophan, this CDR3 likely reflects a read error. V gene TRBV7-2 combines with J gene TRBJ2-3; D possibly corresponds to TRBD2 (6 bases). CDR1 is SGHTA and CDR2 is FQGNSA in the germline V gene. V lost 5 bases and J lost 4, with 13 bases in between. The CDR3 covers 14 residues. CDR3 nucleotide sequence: TGTGCCAGCAGCCCCGGACTACCGCCAGATACGCAGTATTTG. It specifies CASSPGLPPDTQYL.

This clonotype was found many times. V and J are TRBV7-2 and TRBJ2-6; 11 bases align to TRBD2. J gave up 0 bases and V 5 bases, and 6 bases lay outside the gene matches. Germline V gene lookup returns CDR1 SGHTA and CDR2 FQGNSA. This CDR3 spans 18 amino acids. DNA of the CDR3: TGTGCCAGCAGCAAGACTAGCGGGGCGAGCTCTGGGGCCAACGTCCTGACTTTC. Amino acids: CASSKTSGASSGANVLTF.

This chain's CDR3 is CASSLYLVELTVETYEQYF. The CDR3 DNA reads as TGTGCCAGCAGCTTATACCTAGTCGAGTTGACAGTAGAGACCTACGAGCAGTACTTC. The chain combines TRBV7-6 with TRBJ2-7; D possibly corresponds to TRBD1 (5 bases). The V and J ends lost 2 bases and 2 bases respectively, with 25 bases between them. The germline V gene has CDR1 SGHVS and CDR2 FNYEAQ. This CDR3 has 19 residues. The full variable domain, rest sourced from reference TRBV7-6 and TRBJ2-7, is GAGVSQSPRYKVTKRGQDVALRCDPISGHVSLYWYRQALGQGPEFLTYFNYEAQQDKSGLPNDRFSAERPEGSISTLTIQRTEQRDSAMYRCASSLYLVELTVETYEQYFGPGTRLTVT.

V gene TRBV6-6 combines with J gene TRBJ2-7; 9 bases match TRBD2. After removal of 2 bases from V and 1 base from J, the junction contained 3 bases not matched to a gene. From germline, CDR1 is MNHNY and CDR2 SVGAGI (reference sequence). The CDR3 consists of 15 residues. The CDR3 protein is CASSYGLAGSYEQYF. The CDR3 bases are TGTGCCAGCAGTTACGGGCTAGCGGGATCCTACGAGCAGTACTTC.

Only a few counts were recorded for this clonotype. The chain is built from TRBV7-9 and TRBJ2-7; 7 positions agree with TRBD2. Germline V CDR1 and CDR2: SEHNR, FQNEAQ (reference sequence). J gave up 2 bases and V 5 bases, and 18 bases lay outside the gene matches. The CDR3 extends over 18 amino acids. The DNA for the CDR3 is TGTGCCAGCAGCCGAAGTTCGGGCCTAGCGGAATATCCCTACGAGCAGTACTTC. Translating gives CASSRSSGLAEYPYEQYF.

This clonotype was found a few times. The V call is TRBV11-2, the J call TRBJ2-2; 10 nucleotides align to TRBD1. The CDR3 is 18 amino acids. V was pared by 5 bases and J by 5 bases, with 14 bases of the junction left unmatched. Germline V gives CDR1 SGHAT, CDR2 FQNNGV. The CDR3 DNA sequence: TGTGCCAGCAGCCCGCCTTACCCGACAGGGGGCATGACCGGGGAGCTGTTTTTT. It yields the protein CASSPPYPTGGMTGELFF.

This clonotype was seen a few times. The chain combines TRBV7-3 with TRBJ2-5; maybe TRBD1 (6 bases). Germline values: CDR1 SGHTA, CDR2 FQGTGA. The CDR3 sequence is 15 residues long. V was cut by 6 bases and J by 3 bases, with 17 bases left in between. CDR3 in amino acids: CASRSRRGEEETQYF. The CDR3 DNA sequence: TGTGCCAGCAGATCCCGCAGGGGCGAGGAAGAGACCCAGTACTTC.

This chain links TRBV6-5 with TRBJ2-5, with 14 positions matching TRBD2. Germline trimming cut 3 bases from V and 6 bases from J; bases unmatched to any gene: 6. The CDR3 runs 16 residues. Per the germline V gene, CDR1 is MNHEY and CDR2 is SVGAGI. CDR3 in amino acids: CASSYGTSGGPKTQYF. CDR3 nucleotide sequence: TGTGCCAGCAGTTATGGGACTAGCGGGGGCCCAAAGACCCAGTACTTC.

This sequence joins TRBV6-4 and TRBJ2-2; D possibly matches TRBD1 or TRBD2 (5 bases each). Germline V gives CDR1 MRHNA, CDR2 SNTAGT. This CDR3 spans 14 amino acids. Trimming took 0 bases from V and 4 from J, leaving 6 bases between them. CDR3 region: CASSDSGTTGELFF. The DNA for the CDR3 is TGTGCCAGCAGTGACTCGGGGACCACCGGGGAGCTGTTTTTT.

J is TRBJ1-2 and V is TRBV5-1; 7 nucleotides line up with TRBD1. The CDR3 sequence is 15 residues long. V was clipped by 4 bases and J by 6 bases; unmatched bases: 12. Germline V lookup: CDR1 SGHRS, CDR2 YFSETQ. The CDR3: CASSGEGASNDGYTF. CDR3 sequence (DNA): TGCGCCAGCAGCGGGGAGGGGGCGAGTAATGATGGCTACACCTTC.

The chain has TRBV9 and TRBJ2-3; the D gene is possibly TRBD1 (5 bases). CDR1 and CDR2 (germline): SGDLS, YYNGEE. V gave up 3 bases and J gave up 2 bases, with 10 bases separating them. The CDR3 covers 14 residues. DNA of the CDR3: TGTGCCAGCAGCGCCACCAGGGACACAGATACGCAGTATTTT. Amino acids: CASSATRDTDTQYF.